This T cell receptor (beta chain) came from a study of T cell changes during pregnancy in multiple sclerosis (dated by TCRdb to about 2019). Broadly, across the study: In women with multiple sclerosis, the researchers looked at how the T cell repertoire shifted as pregnancy progressed.

The protocol used for the library was the immunoSEQ multiplex PCR assay. Not all clones reach the TCRdb copy of this immuneACCESS table, which keeps in-frame sequences only. Checked studies attribute under half of the gap to unresolved V genes and leave the rest unexplained. The sample table shows tens of thousands of clones, and roughly 88% are seen once. About 0.8% of the sample comes from the top ten. Concerning this clone: The antigen it recognizes is unknown. No much larger clonotype is one base removed from it; base qualities were not supplied.

The sequence derives from a female donor in good health, enrolled as a control in a pregnancy study. Source: CD4+ T cells from peripheral blood mononuclear cells, taken in the first trimester of pregnancy.

The CDR3 region reads CASSPSGTSPHEQFF. In nucleotides, the sequence is TGTGCCAGCAGTCCGTCCGGGACTAGCCCGCATGAGCAGTTCTTC. The chain joins TRBV6-5 to TRBJ2-1, with 9 bases in between that match TRBD2. CDR1 MNHEY and CDR2 SVGAGI are derived from the germline V gene. V has 5 bases trimmed and J has 8 bases trimmed; junction bases matching no gene number 10. The CDR3 covers 15 residues, taking in both the cysteine and the phenylalanine. Kept here is only the CDR3 DNA, which spans 45 bases and is read in frame from base 1.